Following are 28 T cell receptor beta chains from one sample sequenced in a study of shared clonotypes between healthy human individuals. TCRdb's table, derived via immunoSEQ multiplex PCR, lists solely in-frame clones and lacks some. Of some 1.5 million clones in the sample, 95% to 97% were seen once. Sequenced input: naive CD4+ T cells sorted from blood. Noted subset: CD45RA+ positively selected. Source of these receptors: a man aged 25-40 years in good health.

V is TRBV2 and J is TRBJ2-7; unclear D gene. Trimming removed 4 bases at V and 2 bases at J, with 9 bases between. Germline values: CDR1 SNHLY, CDR2 FYNNEI. The CDR3 runs to 13 residues. CDR3 DNA sequence: TGTGCCAGCAGTGTGTTTCGGCCCTACGAGCAGTACTTC. This translates into CASSVFRPYEQYF.

The CDR3 protein is CASSTGAGGAGQPQHF. In nucleotides, the CDR3 is TGTGCCAGCTCAACCGGGGCAGGGGGCGCCGGTCAGCCCCAGCATTTT. The V and J genes are TRBV18 and TRBJ1-5; 8 nucleotides line up with TRBD1. Germline V gives CDR1 KGHSH, CDR2 LQKENI. J gave up 6 bases and V 5 bases, and 12 bases lay outside the gene matches. The CDR3 totals 16 residues. Variable domain in full (rest from reference TRBV18 and TRBJ1-5): NAGVMQNPRHLVRRRGQEARLRCSPMKGHSHVYWYRQLPEEGLKFMVYLQKENIIDESGMPKERFSAEFPKEGPSILRIQQVVRGDSAAYFCASSTGAGGAGQPQHFGDGTRLSIL.

This CDR3 is CASSLLAEPYNEQFF. The CDR3, as DNA: TGTGCCAGCAGCCTACTAGCGGAACCATACAATGAGCAGTTCTTC. The chain employs TRBV7-2 and TRBJ2-1; 8 bases fit TRBD2. CDR3 length equals 15 residues. Germline-derived CDR1 and CDR2 are SGHTA and FQGNSA. Germline trimming cut 5 bases from V and 4 bases from J; bases unmatched to any gene: 7.

The V gene is TRBV15, the J gene TRBJ2-7, with 8 bases matching TRBD1. Germline CDR1 is LNHNV and CDR2 is YYDKDF (reference sequence). The CDR3 totals 18 residues. Trimming at V came to 5 bases and at J to 5 bases, leaving 20 bases not matched to a gene. The CDR3 nucleotides read TGTGCCACCAGCGGAATGTTCCAGGGGGCCCCTCGTAACAACGAGCAGTACTTC. Its protein product is CATSGMFQGAPRNNEQYF. Variable domain in full (rest from reference TRBV15 and TRBJ2-7): DAMVIQNPRYQVTQFGKPVTLSCSQTLNHNVMYWYQQKSSQAPKLLFHYYDKDFNNEADTPDNFQSRRPNTSFCFLDIRSPGLGDTAMYLCATSGMFQGAPRNNEQYFGPGTRLTVT.

The V and J genes are TRBV5-3 and TRBJ2-3; 9 bases map to TRBD2. TRBV5-3 falls under the ORF class, with uncertain function. J gave up 11 bases and V 4 bases, and 17 bases lay outside the gene matches. This CDR3 contains 16 residues. The CDR3 sequence is CARSHPGLAHRGGQYF. DNA for the CDR3: TGTGCCAGAAGCCACCCGGGACTAGCCCACCGGGGTGGGCAGTATTTT.

The chain has TRBV5-1 and TRBJ2-7; perhaps TRBD2 as D (5 bases). Germline V gene sequence: CDR1 SGHRS, CDR2 YFSETQ. V shed 2 bases and J shed 2 bases, with 11 bases lying between them. CDR3 length equals 14 residues. Here the CDR3 reads CASSLSGITYEQYF. Here the CDR3 DNA reads TGCGCCAGCAGCTTATCGGGAATTACCTACGAGCAGTACTTC.

V is TRBV7-8 and J is TRBJ2-7; TRBD1 is a possible D gene (5 bases). CDR3 length: 17 amino acids. CDR1 SGHVS and CDR2 FQNEAQ come from the germline V gene. V lost 1 base to trimming and J lost 1 base, with 17 bases between them. The CDR3 DNA sequence: TGTGCCAGCAGCTTAGTAGAAGGCAGGGTGAGTTCCTACGAGCAGTACTTC. It yields the protein CASSLVEGRVSSYEQYF.

The table lists this clone with a count of one. The chain combines TRBV7-2 with TRBJ2-7; D remains unclear. The CDR3 totals 13 residues. The V end was cut by 3 bases, the J end by 6 bases, with 12 bases between. From germline, CDR1 is SGHTA and CDR2 FQGNSA. CDR3 residues: CASSFSRDGEQYF. CDR3 nucleotides: TGTGCCAGCAGCTTCTCTCGAGATGGCGAGCAGTACTTC.

This chain joins TRBV5-4 and TRBJ2-3; tentative D call: TRBD2 (5 bases). V shed 4 bases and J shed 4 bases, with 13 bases lying between them. CDR3 length: 14 residues. CDR1 SGHNT and CDR2 YYREEE come from the germline V gene (reference sequence). The CDR3 loop reads CASSPSERADTQYF. CDR3 nucleotide sequence: TGTGCCAGCAGCCCAAGCGAGAGGGCAGATACGCAGTATTTT. The full variable domain, completed using reference TRBV5-4 and TRBJ2-3, is ETGVTQSPTHLIKTRGQQVTLRCSSQSGHNTVSWYQQALGQGPQFIFQYYREEENGRGNFPPRFSGLQFPNYSSELNVNALELDDSALYLCASSPSERADTQYFGPGTRLTVL.

The gene calls are TRBV30 and TRBJ1-3; D ambiguous. Trimming cost V 3 bases and J 4 bases, with 10 bases left between them. Per germline, CDR1 GTSNPN and CDR2 SVGIG (reference sequence). The CDR3 is 13 residues long. CDR3 nucleotide sequence: TGTGCCTGGAGAGAGGCAGGCGGAAACACCATATATTTT. This codes for CAWREAGGNTIYF.

The rearrangement joins TRBV6-5 to TRBJ2-5, with D possibly being TRBD1 (6 bases). The CDR3 totals 15 residues. Looked up from germline, CDR1 is MNHEY and CDR2 is SVGAGI. V was clipped by 8 bases and J by 1 base, with 17 bases between them. The CDR3 loop is CASAYTTGGQETQYF. The CDR3 region has the DNA TGTGCCAGCGCATACACGACAGGTGGCCAAGAGACCCAGTACTTC.

This clone has more than one count but fewer than ten. Other DNA sequences within the sample encode an identical CDR3. The chain couples TRBV29-1 to TRBJ2-7; D may be TRBD1 (5 bases). Trimming removed 4 bases at V and 0 bases at J, with 7 bases between. The CDR3 is 12 residues long. Per germline, CDR1 SQVTM and CDR2 ANQGSEA. Here the CDR3 DNA reads TGCAGCGTTGGTCAGGGCTCCTACGAGCAGTACTTC. As protein: CSVGQGSYEQYF.

The V and J genes are TRBV9 and TRBJ2-5, with 10 positions matching TRBD2. CDR1 is SGDLS and CDR2 is YYNGEE in the germline V gene. V shed 0 bases and J 1 base; nucleotides not matched to a gene: 6. This CDR3 has 17 amino acids. The CDR3 loop is CASSVGASGSSQETQYF. The CDR3 nucleotides are TGTGCCAGCAGCGTAGGAGCTAGCGGGAGCTCCCAAGAGACCCAGTACTTC.

V is TRBV5-4 and J is TRBJ2-7; D gene uncertain. The germline V gene has CDR1 SGHNT and CDR2 YYREEE (reference sequence). Trimming removed 9 bases from V and 1 base from J, with 20 bases in between. The CDR3 sequence is 15 residues long. The CDR3 sequence: CATNLDSTLSYEQYF. The CDR3 nucleotides read TGTGCCACCAATTTGGATTCGACACTATCCTACGAGCAGTACTTC.

The chain combines TRBV10-3 with TRBJ1-5; no clear D gene. Germline V gene lookup returns CDR1 ENHRY and CDR2 SYGVKD. The CDR3 loop spans 15 amino acids. V lost 3 bases and J 2 bases, leaving 11 bases between the germline ends. CDR3 sequence reads: CAISELPSGNQPQHF. The CDR3 coding sequence is TGTGCCATCAGTGAATTACCCAGCGGCAATCAGCCCCAGCATTTT.

V gene TRBV5-6 combines with J gene TRBJ2-3; D gene unclear. V dropped 0 bases and J dropped 4 bases, with 9 bases sitting between them. Germline CDR1 is SGHDT and CDR2 is YYEEEE. This CDR3 has 14 residues. The CDR3 region is CASSLAGVADTQYF. DNA of the CDR3: TGTGCCAGCAGCTTGGCGGGTGTGGCAGATACGCAGTATTTT.

As concerns this clone: One end of the junction fails to match germline, which may point to a read error. The chain employs TRBV29-1 and TRBJ1-1; D uncertain. The germline gives CDR1 SQVTM, CDR2 ANQGSEA. CDR3 length: 16 amino acids. The CDR3 bases are TGCAGCGTTGAAAGGGTTGATCGACGGAACACCAACAGACCCGGCTTT. Translation gives CSVERVDRRNTNRPGF.

This clone showed up just once. The genes are TRBV6-5 and TRBJ2-3; D remains unclear. The CDR3 has 11 residues. V was trimmed by 8 bases and J by 5 bases, leaving 8 bases between them. Germline CDR1 and CDR2: MNHEY and SVGAGI. The CDR3 sequence: CASGPGDTQYF. In nucleotides, the CDR3 is TGTGCCAGCGGCCCGGGAGATACGCAGTATTTT.

This chain links TRBV4-2 with TRBJ1-2; D is unresolved. CDR3 length: 15 residues. Trimming stripped 0 bases from V and 0 bases from J, with 8 bases between. Germline CDR1 and CDR2: LGHNA and YNFKEQ. CDR3 loop: CASSQDLAANYGYTF. The CDR3 DNA is TGTGCCAGCAGCCAAGATCTGGCAGCTAACTATGGCTACACCTTC.

This rearrangement joins TRBV2 to TRBJ2-4; possible D gene TRBD2, 5 bases. The CDR3 length is 14 residues. Germline lookup yields CDR1 SNHLY and CDR2 FYNNEI. V lost 8 bases and J 1 base, leaving 12 bases between the germline ends. CDR3 sequence reads: CASDAWEAKNIQYF. CDR3 in DNA: TGTGCCAGCGACGCCTGGGAGGCCAAAAACATTCAGTACTTC.

The chain couples TRBV29-1 to TRBJ1-3; 7 nucleotides agree with TRBD1. Germline lookup yields CDR1 SQVTM and CDR2 ANQGSEA. The CDR3 consists of 14 residues. V trimming: 1 base; J trimming: 4 bases; junction bases outside the gene matches: 4. This CDR3 is CSVEAGTEGNTIYF. The CDR3 coding sequence is TGCAGCGTTGAAGCCGGGACAGAAGGAAACACCATATATTTT.

The J gene is TRBJ2-3, the V gene TRBV5-4; 7 bases fit TRBD2. The V gene end was trimmed by 0 bases and the J gene end by 0 bases; junction bases not matched to a gene: 7. This CDR3 is 17 amino acids long. Germline V CDR1 and CDR2: SGHNT, YYREEE (reference sequence). CDR3 region: CASSLVGRVSSTDTQYF. CDR3 DNA: TGTGCCAGCAGCTTGGTAGGGAGGGTCTCTAGCACAGATACGCAGTATTTT.

On this clone: The same CDR3 also results from other DNA sequences found in this sample. The chain carries TRBV7-9 and TRBJ1-1; a weak D match, TRBD1 (5 bases). V lost 2 bases, J lost 3 bases, and 7 bases lay in between. The CDR3 consists of 13 residues. Germline CDR1 and CDR2: SEHNR and FQNEAQ (reference sequence). Here the CDR3 DNA reads TGTGCCAGCAGCTTACGAGGGGACACTGAAGCTTTCTTT. This gives the protein CASSLRGDTEAFF.

This chain joins TRBV2 and TRBJ2-5; the D is unclear. Trimming stripped 2 bases from V and 5 bases from J, with 9 bases between. Germline CDR1 and CDR2: SNHLY and FYNNEI. The CDR3 has 13 amino acids. The CDR3 DNA reads TGTGCCAGCAGTGAAATCCCAATGGAGACCCAGTACTTC. This gives the protein CASSEIPMETQYF. Looking up the rest from reference TRBV2 and TRBJ2-5 gives the full variable domain: EPEVTQTPSHQVTQMGQEVILRCVPISNHLYFYWYRQILGQKVEFLVSFYNNEISEKSEIFDDQFSVERPDGSNFTLKIRSTKLEDSAMYFCASSEIPMETQYFGPGTRLLVL.

DNA for the CDR3: TGTGCCAGCAGCCCGAGAAGCAAAGACACCGGGGAGCTGTTTTTT. Translating gives CASSPRSKDTGELFF. The gene calls are TRBV9 and TRBJ2-2; no clear D gene. The V gene's germline CDR1 is SGDLS and CDR2 YYNGEE. This CDR3 is built from 15 residues. Trimming stripped 4 bases from V and 3 bases from J, with 13 bases between.

The rearrangement links TRBV6-5 to TRBJ1-5, with 8 nucleotides matching TRBD1. The CDR3 covers 14 residues. Germline assignment: CDR1 MNHEY and CDR2 SVGAGI. Trimming removed 5 bases from V and 7 bases from J; junction bases left unmatched: 7. CDR3 sequence: CASSRSGGRQPQHF. CDR3 DNA sequence: TGTGCCAGCAGTAGATCAGGGGGCCGGCAGCCCCAGCATTTT.

The rearrangement uses TRBV7-2 and TRBJ2-3; TRBD2 matches 16 bases. Germline lookup yields CDR1 SGHTA and CDR2 FQGNSA. This CDR3 contains 18 residues. The ends lost 5 bases at V and 7 bases at J; junction bases unmatched: 12. CDR3 in DNA: TGTGCCAGCAGCACGGGACTAGCGGGAGGGCTCCGGGGTTATACGCAGTATTTT. This codes for CASSTGLAGGLRGYTQYF.

The gene calls are TRBV6-5 and TRBJ2-1, with D maybe TRBD2 (5 bases). Germline-derived CDR1 and CDR2 are MNHEY and SVGAGI. Trimming took 7 bases from V and 6 from J, leaving 13 bases between them. The CDR3 covers 13 residues. CDR3 loop: CASTTSGFNEQFF. The CDR3 DNA reads TGTGCCAGCACTACAAGCGGTTTCAATGAGCAGTTCTTC.